This TCR beta chain stems from a study of human T cells and chemical hapten exposure. Study-wide background: Each week of the approximately 25-week study, patients had diphenylcyclopropenone applied to the scalp. General study findings and limits: As patch test score rose, PT1 expanded TCR counts tended to rise as well.

Many counts were recorded for this clonotype. The antigen is not known. Specified time point: patch test 2, 6 weeks after DPC sensitization. Sample treatment: therapeutic diphenylcyclopropenone sensitization with weekly scalp DPC. Participating donors were patients with alopecia, aged 18 to 70 years, considered appropriate candidates for DPC. Individual cDNA molecules (in the library) carried attached unique molecular identifiers. In TCRdb, the RACE reads were re-called with MiXCR into one record per CDR3 protein. The sample holds about 73,000 distinct CDR3 sequences; over 6.5% are singletons and the top ten take around 3%. Trimming took off 6 bases at V and 5 bases at J, with 7 bases between the two ends. The CDR3 extends over 11 amino acids.

This material consisted of whole blood, taken in connection with sensitization to the hapten diphenylcyclopropenone (DPC). The TCR originated in a woman aged 45-59 years with alopecia areata. Some clones in this sample may be carry-over from other donors' samples. J is TRBJ2-5 and V is TRBV12-3 or TRBV12-4; the D is unclear. The chain's CDR3 is CASSALETQYF. The CDR3, as DNA: TGTGCCAGCAGCGCGCTCGAGACCCAGTACTTC.